The 3 T cell receptor beta chains presented below share a single source sample, sequenced in a study of CD8 T cells in Susac syndrome. A quantity of about 0.45 to 1 ug RNA underwent reverse transcription using random hexamers. TCRdb re-called the immunoSEQ multiplex PCR reads through MiXCR, storing one row per CDR3 protein. Of more than 55,000 distinct CDR3 sequences in the sample, just over 95% were seen once. Material: CD4+ T cells from PBMCs. The source of these receptors is a human donor with multiple sclerosis.

This clonotype was seen only once. This chain links TRBV7-2 with TRBJ2-5; maybe TRBD2 (5 bases). The germline CDR1 and CDR2 sequences are SGHTA and FQGNSA. Trimming stripped 7 bases from V and 7 bases from J, with 10 bases between. This CDR3 has 11 residues. CDR3 region: CASTDSVTQYF. In DNA form, the CDR3 reads TGTGCCAGCACCGATAGCGTGACCCAGTACTTC.

J is TRBJ2-1 and V is TRBV9; TRBD1 matches at 7 bases. The CDR3 covers 18 residues. V was clipped by 0 bases and J by 2 bases; unmatched bases: 11. Per the germline V gene, CDR1 is SGDLS and CDR2 is YYNGEE. CDR3 residues: CASSVAWGPGGAYNEQFF. CDR3 nucleotides: TGTGCCAGCAGCGTAGCGTGGGGTCCAGGGGGTGCCTACAATGAGCAGTTCTTC.

This sequence joins TRBV30 and TRBJ2-1; TRBD2 agrees at 14 bases. The CDR3 is 15 residues long. The junction had 3 bases not matched to a gene; V was cut back by 2 bases and J by 6 bases. Germline values: CDR1 GTSNPN, CDR2 SVGIG (reference sequence). The CDR3 here is CAWSPGTSGGNEQFF. The CDR3 DNA is TGTGCCTGGAGTCCCGGGACTAGCGGGGGCAATGAGCAGTTCTTC. Using reference TRBV30 and TRBJ2-1 for the parts outside the CDR3, the full variable domain is SQTIHQWPATLVQPVGSPLSLECTVEGTSNPNLYWYRQAAGRGLQLLFYSVGIGQISSEVPQNLSASRPQDRQFILSSKKLLLSDSGFYLCAWSPGTSGGNEQFFGPGTRLTVL.